The 30 T cell receptor beta chains given below trace back to one sample, sequenced in a study of T-cell memory formation after mild COVID-19. TCRdb reprocessed the 5' RACE reads with MiXCR, giving one entry per CDR3 protein. The data show under 40,000 distinct CDR3 sequences, about 7.7% seen once. Sequences were obtained from PBMCs or a T cell subset sorted from them (not recorded which). The receptors originated from a man aged 18 to 30 who had mild COVID-19 (a few samples of this study predate the infection). Cell type and time point are not known.

The CDR3, as DNA: TGCGCCAGCAGCCAAGTCGGACAGGGGGGGACTGAGCAGTTCTTC. This gives the protein CASSQVGQGGTEQFF. The chain employs TRBV4-1 and TRBJ2-1; 10 positions match TRBD1. This CDR3 has 15 amino acids. After removal of 1 base from V and 9 bases from J, the junction contained 6 bases not matched to a gene. Germline values: CDR1 MGHRA, CDR2 YSYEKL.

Notes on this clonotype: An end of the junction does not agree with germline; a read error may underlie this. This chain connects TRBV5-1 to TRBJ2-1, with 9 bases identical to TRBD1. CDR3 length equals 15 residues. Germline CDR1 is SGHRS and CDR2 is YFSETQ. CDR3 coding DNA: TGCGCCAGCAGCTCCCCGGGACAGGGAGGCAATGAGCAGTTATTC. It codes for CASSSPGQGGNEQLF.

The chain combines TRBV5-4 with TRBJ1-1; D may be TRBD1 (5 bases). Per the germline V gene, CDR1 is SGHNT and CDR2 is YYREEE (reference sequence). V gave up 3 bases and J gave up 1 base, with 13 bases separating them. The CDR3 length is 15 residues. The DNA of the CDR3 is TGTGCCAGCAGCTCGGCGTGGCAGGGGAACACTGAAGCTTTCTTT. This gives the protein CASSSAWQGNTEAFF.

A few counts support this clonotype. The chain employs TRBV20-1 and TRBJ1-5; 11 nucleotides agree with TRBD1. This CDR3 contains 15 residues. Trimming cost V 1 base and J 6 bases; bases outside gene matches: 5. Germline V gives CDR1 DFQATT, CDR2 SNEGSKA (reference sequence). The CDR3 here is CSARVEGQGVQPQHF. In DNA form, the CDR3 reads TGCAGTGCTAGAGTTGAGGGACAGGGGGTTCAGCCCCAGCATTTT.

Many counts were recorded for this clonotype. The chain couples TRBV7-9 to TRBJ1-5; D remains ambiguous. The CDR3 extends over 14 amino acids. The V gene's germline CDR1 is SEHNR and CDR2 FQNEAQ (reference sequence). Deletions cut 5 bases from V and 4 bases from J, with 12 bases between. The CDR3 is CASSPGWANQPQHF. In DNA, the CDR3 is TGTGCCAGCAGCCCTGGCTGGGCGAATCAGCCCCAGCATTTT.

J is TRBJ2-2 and V is TRBV7-9; D gene ambiguous. Trimming removed 2 bases at V and 0 bases at J, with 10 bases between. The CDR3 has 16 amino acids. Germline lookup yields CDR1 SEHNR and CDR2 FQNEAQ (reference sequence). CDR3 sequence reads: CASSLIGRTNTGELFF. DNA for the CDR3: TGTGCCAGCAGCTTAATAGGGCGGACGAACACCGGGGAGCTGTTTTTT.

This clonotype occurred many times. This sequence joins TRBV4-2 and TRBJ1-1; possible D gene TRBD1, 5 bases. The germline V gene encodes CDR1 LGHNA and CDR2 YNFKEQ. V shed 2 bases and J shed 11 bases, with 15 bases lying between them. CDR3 length: 13 residues. DNA of the CDR3: TGTGCCAGCAGCCAACCCTTGCCAGGGCGGGCTTTCTTT. Its protein is CASSQPLPGRAFF.

This chain uses TRBV6-5 with TRBJ2-1, with D possibly matching TRBD1 (5 bases). Germline lookup yields CDR1 MNHEY and CDR2 SVGAGI. V lost 8 bases to trimming and J lost 1 base, with 12 bases between them. This CDR3 is built from 14 residues. The CDR3 DNA is TGTGCCAGCCGGTCGTCAGGGTCCTACAATGAGCAGTTCTTC. It translates to CASRSSGSYNEQFF.

The chain joins TRBV7-6 to TRBJ2-5; 11 positions match TRBD2. Germline lookup yields CDR1 SGHVS and CDR2 FNYEAQ. V trimming: 4 bases; J trimming: 5 bases; junction bases outside the gene matches: 9. The CDR3 runs to 16 residues. In DNA form, the CDR3 reads TGTGCCAGCAGCTCCCCTTTACTAGCGGGAGTGGAGACCCAGTACTTC. It specifies CASSSPLLAGVETQYF.

This clonotype was seen repeatedly, ten times or more. The rearrangement joins TRBV24-1 to TRBJ2-3; D gene uncertain. The V gene's germline CDR1 is KGHDR and CDR2 SFDVKD. Trimming removed 4 bases from V and 5 bases from J, with 18 bases in between. This CDR3 contains 16 residues. The DNA for the CDR3 is TGTGCCACCAGTGACAGTCACACTCCTACGGGAGATACGCAGTATTTT. Translation gives CATSDSHTPTGDTQYF.

This clonotype was observed many times. CDR3 coding DNA: TGTGCCAGCAGCTTAGGGCGGGGGCCATACAATGAGCAGTTCTTC. It translates to CASSLGRGPYNEQFF. The chain joins TRBV11-3 to TRBJ2-1; TRBD2 might be the D (7 bases). This CDR3 region has 15 residues. Germline CDR1 and CDR2: SGHNT and YENEEA. Trimming removed 1 base from V and 4 bases from J, with 11 bases in between.

This clonotype ranks as medium-sized. The chain uses TRBV6-4 and TRBJ2-3; TRBD2 aligns across 13 bases. Germline values: CDR1 MRHNA, CDR2 SNTAGT. The junction had 0 bases not matched to a gene; V was cut back by 0 bases and J by 6 bases. The length of the CDR3 is 15 residues. The CDR3 loop is CASSDSTSGGDTQYF. CDR3 sequence (DNA): TGTGCCAGCAGTGACTCGACTAGCGGGGGGGATACGCAGTATTTT.

This clonotype was detected ten times or more. The V and J genes are TRBV6-4 and TRBJ2-1; TRBD2 matches at 14 bases. Germline V lookup: CDR1 MRHNA, CDR2 SNTAGT. With V trimmed by 6 bases and J by 8 bases, 9 bases remained unmatched. The CDR3 has 16 amino acids. The CDR3 loop is CASSAGLAGGSDEQFF. CDR3 in DNA: TGTGCCAGCAGCGCTGGACTAGCGGGGGGCAGTGATGAGCAGTTCTTC.

By sample share, this clonotype is medium-sized (0.01 to 0.1%). The chain combines TRBV28 with TRBJ1-2; D remains unclear. V was clipped by 3 bases and J by 8 bases, with 19 bases between them. This CDR3 comprises 15 residues. Germline V CDR1 and CDR2: MDHEN, SYDVKM. In DNA, the CDR3 is TGTGCCAGCAGTTTGATCCCCGGTCCGAGTGGCGGCTACACCTTC. It encodes CASSLIPGPSGGYTF.

This clonotype was seen a few times. The CDR3 DNA follows: TGTGCCAGTAGTACCCCTCGACTGGGGTCCTACAATGAGCAGTTCTTC. It translates to CASSTPRLGSYNEQFF. The J gene is TRBJ2-1, the V gene TRBV19, with D uncertain. The V gene's germline CDR1 is LNHDA and CDR2 SQIVND (reference sequence). The length of the CDR3 is 16 residues. V lost 4 bases and J 1 base, leaving 14 bases between the germline ends.

The CDR3 here is CASRRGTGGERSQPQHF. The CDR3 DNA reads TGTGCCAGCAGACGAGGAACAGGGGGCGAAAGGTCTCAGCCCCAGCATTTT. V usage is TRBV21-1 and J usage is TRBJ1-5; TRBD1 reflects the table's D call only, with no check against the DNA. TRBV21-1 is a documented pseudogene. The CDR3 spans 17 residues.

This clonotype was seen repeatedly, ten times or more. The chain combines TRBV28 with TRBJ2-7; 7 bases map to TRBD2. Germline lookup yields CDR1 MDHEN and CDR2 SYDVKM. V was pared by 5 bases and J by 0 bases, with 7 bases of the junction left unmatched. The CDR3 is 15 residues long. CDR3 region: CASSPRGRGSYEQYV. The CDR3 DNA is TGTGCCAGCAGTCCCCGAGGGAGGGGCTCCTACGAGCAGTACGTC.

This sequence joins TRBV15 and TRBJ1-1, with D unresolved. CDR1 is LNHNV, CDR2 YYDKDF, per germline (reference sequence). V was cut by 0 bases and J by 8 bases, with 13 bases left in between. The CDR3 is 14 residues long. CDR3 nucleotides: TGTGCCACCAGCAGAGATCTTCTGGGCCGCGAAGCTTTCTTT. Its protein product is CATSRDLLGREAFF.

The chain is built from TRBV5-1 and TRBJ2-7; 11 bases fit TRBD2. J gave up 2 bases and V 2 bases, and 3 bases lay outside the gene matches. CDR1 is SGHRS and CDR2 is YFSETQ in the germline V gene. The length of the CDR3 is 15 residues. CDR3 sequence (DNA): TGCGCCAGCAGCTTAGGGACTAGCGGTGCCTACGAGCAGTACTTC. It is translated as CASSLGTSGAYEQYF.

This clonotype showed up many times. This chain uses TRBV5-4 with TRBJ2-1, with D uncertain. Between the trimmed V and J ends, which lost 4 bases and 9 bases, there was a span of 17 bases. CDR1 is SGHNT, CDR2 YYREEE, per germline (reference sequence). The CDR3 is made up of 14 amino acids. DNA of the CDR3: TGTGCCAGCAGCCGACCAACCGGCCCCCGTGAGCAGTTCTTC. Protein product: CASSRPTGPREQFF. Combining the CDR3 with reference TRBV5-4 and TRBJ2-1 gives the whole variable domain ETGVTQSPTHLIKTRGQQVTLRCSSQSGHNTVSWYQQALGQGPQFIFQYYREEENGRGNFPPRFSGLQFPNYSSELNVNALELDDSALYLCASSRPTGPREQFFGPGTRLTVL.

This clonotype was seen a handful of times. V and J are TRBV6-5 and TRBJ1-1, with a tentative D call TRBD1 (6 bases). From germline, CDR1 is MNHEY and CDR2 SVGAGI. V lost 2 bases, J lost 4 bases, and 14 bases lay in between. There are 15 residues in the CDR3. CDR3 amino acids: CASSYRSAGATEAFF. The CDR3 DNA sequence: TGTGCCAGCAGTTACAGGTCGGCAGGGGCCACTGAAGCTTTCTTT.

This chain links TRBV11-3 with TRBJ2-1; D gene uncertain. Per the germline V gene, CDR1 is SGHNT and CDR2 is YENEEA. The germline V and J ends were trimmed by 5 bases and 7 bases, with 12 bases remaining between them. The CDR3 length is 13 residues. The chain's CDR3 is CASSPSGWNEQFF. Written as DNA, the CDR3 is TGTGCCAGCAGCCCCTCCGGGTGGAATGAGCAGTTCTTC.

This clonotype was observed many times. This chain uses TRBV7-6 with TRBJ2-5; TRBD1 is a possible D gene (5 bases). V lost 4 bases and J lost 5, with 14 bases in between. This CDR3 has 14 residues. Germline V lookup: CDR1 SGHVS, CDR2 FNYEAQ. CDR3 nucleotide sequence: TGTGCCAGCAGCTCTCGACCCAGGGTCGAGACCCAGTACTTC. Translating gives CASSSRPRVETQYF.

This clonotype was detected ten times or more. The chain joins TRBV28 to TRBJ2-7; D is tentatively TRBD1 or TRBD2 (5 bases each). The CDR3 is 11 residues long. From germline, CDR1 is MDHEN and CDR2 SYDVKM. Deletions cut 11 bases from V and 4 bases from J, with 12 bases between. The CDR3 nucleotides are TGTGCCTCTAGGGGCGGGTACGAGCAGTACGTC. Translating gives CASRGGYEQYV.

This clonotype was recorded many times. This chain connects TRBV9 to TRBJ1-1; D ambiguous. In germline, CDR1 is SGDLS, CDR2 YYNGEE. With 5 bases removed from V and 0 bases from J, the gap between germline ends came to 8 bases. The CDR3 consists of 13 residues. CDR3: CASSTGVNTEAFF. The CDR3 nucleotides read TGTGCCAGCAGTACCGGGGTGAACACTGAAGCTTTCTTT.

Concerning this clonotype itself: The conserved final phenylalanine or tryptophan is absent from the CDR3, which likely points to a read error. This CDR3 is CASTMGLGYYGYTL. The CDR3, as DNA: TGTGCCAGCACCATGGGGTTAGGGTACTATGGCTACACCTTA. This chain joins TRBV9 and TRBJ1-2; D not certain. The CDR3 totals 14 residues. Germline values: CDR1 SGDLS, CDR2 YYNGEE. Trimming shortened V by 6 bases and J by 3 bases, and 15 bases separated the two germline ends.

This clonotype appeared many times. This rearrangement joins TRBV7-3 to TRBJ2-3; D may be TRBD2 (7 bases). The CDR3 is 16 amino acids. Germline-derived CDR1 and CDR2 are SGHTA and FQGTGA. Deletions cut 2 bases from V and 5 bases from J, with 17 bases between. The CDR3 nucleotides are TGTGCCAGCAGCTTACATGCGCTGGGGGGGCAAGATACGCAGTATTTT. It specifies CASSLHALGGQDTQYF.

This clonotype was observed at least ten times. The J gene is TRBJ1-5, the V gene TRBV27; 8 positions match TRBD1. Germline V CDR1 and CDR2: MNHEY, SMNVEV (reference sequence). The V segment lost 10 bases and the J segment 6 bases; nucleotides outside the gene matches: 8. The CDR3 has 13 amino acids. The CDR3 coding sequence is TGTGCCACCAGCGGGACAGGCGGTCAGCCCCAGCATTTT. Its protein product is CATSGTGGQPQHF.

Within the sample, this clonotype is medium-sized (0.01 to 0.1%). CDR3 bases: TGTGCCAGCAGTTACCGTCGGCCAGGTACTGAAGCTTTCTTT. This codes for CASSYRRPGTEAFF. The chain carries TRBV6-5 and TRBJ1-1; D is uncertain. The CDR3 totals 14 residues. The V gene's germline CDR1 is MNHEY and CDR2 SVGAGI. V was pared by 2 bases and J by 5 bases, with 12 bases between.

There are many counts of this clonotype. V gene TRBV7-9 combines with J gene TRBJ1-5; D is unresolved. Germline V gives CDR1 SEHNR, CDR2 FQNEAQ (reference sequence). The length of the CDR3 is 14 residues. Trimming removed 5 bases from V and 0 bases from J, with 8 bases in between. CDR3 in amino acids: CASSLTDSNQPQHF. Written as DNA, the CDR3 is TGTGCCAGCAGCCTGACGGATAGCAATCAGCCCCAGCATTTT.